This TCR beta chain was sequenced in a study of identical twins. Study-wide findings and caveats: Zero-insertion analyses were open to partial confounding by invariant MAIT and iNKT cells.

TCRdb reanalysed the 5' RACE reads using MiXCR and keeps one entry per CDR3 protein. The sample holds some 790,000 distinct CDR3 sequences, around a sixth seen once. This CDR3 has 16 amino acids. Unmatched junction bases numbered 7, after V lost 3 bases and J lost 1 base. The germline gives CDR1 SGDLS, CDR2 YYNGEE. This clonotype has only a few counts. Its antigen is not identified. These sequences were also reported in another study, on T cells expressing NK-cell markers. As reported in that work: It was sorted CD3+CD56-NKG2C+, CD3+CD56+NKG2C- and CD3+CD56+NKG2C+ T cells that provided the TCR beta repertoires.

The gene calls are TRBV9 and TRBJ2-7; TRBD2 matches 10 bases. The source of this sequence is a woman in her late teens or twenties in good health. The sample comprised PBMCs. The CDR3 spells CASSAWASGRSYEQYF. CDR3 DNA sequence: TGTGCCAGCAGCGCCTGGGCTAGCGGGAGATCCTACGAGCAGTACTTC. Full variable domain (missing parts from reference TRBV9 and TRBJ2-7): DSGVTQTPKHLITATGQRVTLRCSPRSGDLSVYWYQQSLDQGLQFLIQYYNGEERAKGNILERFSAQQFPDLHSELNLSSLELGDSALYFCASSAWASGRSYEQYFGPGTRLTVT.